The sequence of this T cell receptor (beta chain) was determined in a study of Ad26.COV2.S vaccination and SARS-CoV-2 variants. CDR1 and CDR2 (germline): SGHNT, YYREEE (reference sequence). V lost 0 bases to trimming and J lost 2 bases, with 6 bases between them. There are 13 residues in the CDR3. Treatment of the sample: roughly 19 received Ad26.COV2.S at low or high dose, single or two shots; about 5 received placebo; per-sample allocation not given. Collection of samples fell on day 63 after the first vaccine or placebo injection. Sequencing used immunoSEQ multiplex PCR; TCRdb keeps in-frame clones, though not all of them. The repertoire consists of roughly 420,000 clones, with 70% to 90% occurring once and the leading ten covering approximately 4%.

This TCR came from a person aged 18-65 years who received the Ad26.COV2.S COVID-19 vaccine or a placebo. The genes are TRBV5-4 and TRBJ2-7; D is unresolved. The sample was peripheral blood, taken in a trial of Ad26.COV2.S vaccine versus placebo. The CDR3 nucleotides read TGTGCCAGCAGCTTGGGACGGACCTACGAGCAGTACTTC. It specifies CASSLGRTYEQYF.